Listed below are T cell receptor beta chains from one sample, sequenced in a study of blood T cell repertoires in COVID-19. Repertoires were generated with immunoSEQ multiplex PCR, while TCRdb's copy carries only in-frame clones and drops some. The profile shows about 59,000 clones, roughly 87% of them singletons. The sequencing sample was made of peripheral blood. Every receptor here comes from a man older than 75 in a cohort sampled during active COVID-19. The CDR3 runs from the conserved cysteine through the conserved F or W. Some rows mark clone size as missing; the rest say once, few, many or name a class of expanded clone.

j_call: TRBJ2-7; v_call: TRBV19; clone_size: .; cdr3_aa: CASSIGTPRYEQYF
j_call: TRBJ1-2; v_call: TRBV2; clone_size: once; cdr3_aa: CASSYSGDGYTF
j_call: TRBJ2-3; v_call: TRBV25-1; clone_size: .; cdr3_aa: CASSVPSGGSDTQYF
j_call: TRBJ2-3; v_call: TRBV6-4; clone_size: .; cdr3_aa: CASSDEGVGTDTQYF
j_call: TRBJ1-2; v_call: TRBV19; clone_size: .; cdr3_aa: CATSYGTVGGYTF
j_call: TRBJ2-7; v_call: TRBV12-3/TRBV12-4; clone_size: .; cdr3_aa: CASSEQGYEQYF
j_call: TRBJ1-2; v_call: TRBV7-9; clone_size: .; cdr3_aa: CASSLPGYGYTF
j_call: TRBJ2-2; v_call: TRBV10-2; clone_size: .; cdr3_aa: CASSGQGTGELFF
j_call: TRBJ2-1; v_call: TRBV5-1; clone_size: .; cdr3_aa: CASSLAGGDYNEQFF
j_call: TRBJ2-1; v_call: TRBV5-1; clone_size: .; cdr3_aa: CASSSGLAGEEQFF
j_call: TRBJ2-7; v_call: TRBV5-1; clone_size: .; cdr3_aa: CASSPQGGDGYEQYF
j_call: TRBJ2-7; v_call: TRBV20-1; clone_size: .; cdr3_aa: CSASSGTAYEQYF
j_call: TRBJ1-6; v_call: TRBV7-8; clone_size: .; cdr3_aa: CASSHTPGRLGGSPLHF
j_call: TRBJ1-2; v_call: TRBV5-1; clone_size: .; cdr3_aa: CASSHSRGNYGYTF
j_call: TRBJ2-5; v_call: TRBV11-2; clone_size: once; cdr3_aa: CASSLAGLAGGPGETQYF
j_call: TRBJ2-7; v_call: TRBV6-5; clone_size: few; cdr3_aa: CASSRQGLSYEQYF
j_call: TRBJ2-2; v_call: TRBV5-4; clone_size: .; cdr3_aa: CASSPMESGYTGELFF
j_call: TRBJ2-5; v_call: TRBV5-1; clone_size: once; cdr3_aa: CASSWNSGGETQYF
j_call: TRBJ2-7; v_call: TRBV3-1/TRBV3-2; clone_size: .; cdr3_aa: CASSQGTGRREQYF
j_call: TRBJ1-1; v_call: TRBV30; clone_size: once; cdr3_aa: CAWTRQGISNAEAFF
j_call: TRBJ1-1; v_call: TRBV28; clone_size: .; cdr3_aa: CASNKPRVNTEAFF
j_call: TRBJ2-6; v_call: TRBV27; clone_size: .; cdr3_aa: CASSLGDRVSGANVLTF
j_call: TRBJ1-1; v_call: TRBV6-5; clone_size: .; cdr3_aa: CASSPRQLTEAFF
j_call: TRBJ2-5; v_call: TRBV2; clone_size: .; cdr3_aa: CASSGGASGQETQYF
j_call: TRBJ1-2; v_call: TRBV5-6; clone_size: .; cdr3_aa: CASSLVGGGGNGYTF
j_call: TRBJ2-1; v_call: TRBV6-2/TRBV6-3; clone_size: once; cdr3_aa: CASSYTGSYNEQFF
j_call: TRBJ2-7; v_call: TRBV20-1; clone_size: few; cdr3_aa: CSASGLAGGNIEQYF
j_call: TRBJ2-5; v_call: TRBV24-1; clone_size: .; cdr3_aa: CATSDPGQGVGETQYF
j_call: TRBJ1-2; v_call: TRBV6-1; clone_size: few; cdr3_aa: CASREGQELYGYTF
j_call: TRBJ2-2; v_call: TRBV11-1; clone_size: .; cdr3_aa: CASSLRTSGGTGELFF
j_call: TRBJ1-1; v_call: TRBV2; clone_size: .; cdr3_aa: CASSAGQTTEAFF
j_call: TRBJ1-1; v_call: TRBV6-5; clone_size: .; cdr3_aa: CASSSFSGGTEAFF
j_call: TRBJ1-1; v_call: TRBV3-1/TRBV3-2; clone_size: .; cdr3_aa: CASSQAQTKAFF
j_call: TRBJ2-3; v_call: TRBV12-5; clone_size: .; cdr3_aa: CASGAGGTSAPDTQYF
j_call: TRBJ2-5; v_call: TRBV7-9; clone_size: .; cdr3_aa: CASSQLGGAEETQYF
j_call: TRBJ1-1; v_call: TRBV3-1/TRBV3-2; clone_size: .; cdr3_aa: CASSSRQGGVAFF
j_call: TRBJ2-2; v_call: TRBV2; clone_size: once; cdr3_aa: CASSETVSRTGELFF
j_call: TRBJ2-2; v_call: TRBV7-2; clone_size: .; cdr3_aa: CASSLASGVNTGELFF
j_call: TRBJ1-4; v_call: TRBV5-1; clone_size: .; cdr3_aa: CASSLGGTAPNEKLFF
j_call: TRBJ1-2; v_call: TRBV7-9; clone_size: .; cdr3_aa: CASSLRGTGYTF
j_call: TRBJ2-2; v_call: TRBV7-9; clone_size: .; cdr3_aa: CASTSQGGTGELFF
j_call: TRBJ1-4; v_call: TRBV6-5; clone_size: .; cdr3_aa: CASSLSGLSNEKLFF
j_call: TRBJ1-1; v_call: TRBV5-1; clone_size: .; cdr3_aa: CASTQTPGDTEAFF
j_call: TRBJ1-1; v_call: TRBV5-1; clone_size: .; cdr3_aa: CASRSGTEAFF
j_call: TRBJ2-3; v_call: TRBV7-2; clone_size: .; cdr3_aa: CASSLATGNTDTQYF
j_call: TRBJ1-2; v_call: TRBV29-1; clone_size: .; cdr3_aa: CSVGGPDHGYTF
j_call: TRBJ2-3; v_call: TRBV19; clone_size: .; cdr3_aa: CASSKGLATDTQYF
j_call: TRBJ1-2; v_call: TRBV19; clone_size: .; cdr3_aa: CASSKTANYGYTF
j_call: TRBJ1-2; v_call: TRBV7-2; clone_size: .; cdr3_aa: CASSLETGVGGYTF
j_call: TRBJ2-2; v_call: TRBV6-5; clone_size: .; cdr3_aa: CASSRDTITGELFF
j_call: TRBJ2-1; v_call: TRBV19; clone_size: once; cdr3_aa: CASSLRRGQGANEQFF
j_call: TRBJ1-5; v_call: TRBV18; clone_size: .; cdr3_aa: CASSPGQGQPQHF